The present entry profiles one T cell receptor (beta chain) with its context. Its cognate antigen is unknown. The junction departs from the called germline gene at one end, perhaps through a read error. Germline CDR1 reads MNHEY; CDR2 reads SVGEGT. The CDR3 extends over 13 amino acids. Total RNA and DNA came together from around 20-30 mg of bulk tissue without cell sorting. Those patients suffered from chronic HBV infection and were treatment-naive. The sample belongs to a study of tumor-infiltrating lymphocytes in primary liver carcinoma. Study overall: Among the tumors, stages were T1-T3 N0M0 and sizes roughly 4.2 to 10 cm.

From approximately 500 ng total RNA, TCR beta cDNA was generated with a primer in the constant region. What produced the TCR beta libraries was three nested multiplex PCR rounds using slightly modified ARM-PCR. A C-beta reverse primer and TRBV1-TRBV30 forward primers served in each of the first two PCR rounds, at ten to eleven cycles apiece. MiXCR, applied by TCRdb to the multiplex PCR reads, yields one record per CDR3 protein. Of about 120,000 distinct CDR3 sequences detected, approximately 68% appear once; the ten largest clones hold over 8%. Study-level points and caveats: Paired tumor-adjacent and tumor-blood samples overlapped less than tumor region pairs did. Tumor tissue displayed a significantly greater top-250-clone fraction than blood (p = 0.039).

The sequence was collected from a woman aged 60-75 years with primary liver carcinoma and hepatitis B virus infection. The J gene is TRBJ2-7, the V gene TRBV6-2 or TRBV6-3; D uncertain. The sequenced sample consisted of tumor-adjacent normal liver tissue. CDR3 sequence: CASSYLQAYQQYF. For the CDR3, the DNA is TGTGCCAGCAGTTATCTCCAGGCCTACCAGCAGTACTTC.